The clone carrying this T cell receptor beta chain was picked up one time. As originally analysed: Amplification of reference gene primers was used by the study to estimate nucleated cell counts. TCRdb's table, derived via immunoSEQ multiplex PCR, lists solely in-frame clones and lacks some. V and J calls and clone size come straight from that table; D and trimming were deduced from the DNA. The repertoire includes 40,000 to 50,000 clones, 70% to 90% of them detected once, and 4.3% sits in the top ten. The sample originates from a study of blood T cell repertoires in COVID-19. Study at large: Both acute and convalescent COVID-19 samples were obtained from the United States, Italy and Spain.

This CDR3 is built from 15 residues. Germline assignment: CDR1 SGHRS and CDR2 YFSETQ. V lost 6 bases to trimming and J lost 8 bases; unmatched junction nucleotides: 12. This TCR derives from a man in his sixties with acute or convalescent COVID-19. The rearrangement uses TRBV5-1 and TRBJ1-2; 11 bases match TRBD1. The sample taken for sequencing was peripheral blood. CDR3 nucleotides: TGCGCCAGCACCGGGACAGGGGGGTCCCTGAAAGGCTACACCTTC. This gives the protein CASTGTGGSLKGYTF.